The TCR beta chain under discussion was sequenced for a study of response to subunit inactivated influenza vaccine. Broader study findings: Only a handful of new T cells, the authors suggested, are recruited with each seasonal influenza vaccination.

This clonotype occurred a few times. The antigen is undetermined. One entry per CDR3 protein, called by TCRdb with MiXCR from the RT-PCR reads. The data show approximately 170,000 distinct CDR3 sequences, with under 15% seen just once and about 26% held by the top ten. The length of the CDR3 is 15 residues. Deletions cut 0 bases from V and 1 base from J, with 7 bases between. Germline V gene sequence: CDR1 SGDLS, CDR2 YYNGEE. Source: CD8+ T cells sorted from PBMCs, taken roughly 5 days after vaccination. This receptor was identified in a man aged 50 or older who received an inactivated influenza vaccine. The chain is built from TRBV9 and TRBJ2-2; D is uncertain. CDR3 DNA: TGTGCCAGCAGCGTAGCCCACCAGAACACCGGGGAGCTGTTTTTT. This sequence encodes CASSVAHQNTGELFF.